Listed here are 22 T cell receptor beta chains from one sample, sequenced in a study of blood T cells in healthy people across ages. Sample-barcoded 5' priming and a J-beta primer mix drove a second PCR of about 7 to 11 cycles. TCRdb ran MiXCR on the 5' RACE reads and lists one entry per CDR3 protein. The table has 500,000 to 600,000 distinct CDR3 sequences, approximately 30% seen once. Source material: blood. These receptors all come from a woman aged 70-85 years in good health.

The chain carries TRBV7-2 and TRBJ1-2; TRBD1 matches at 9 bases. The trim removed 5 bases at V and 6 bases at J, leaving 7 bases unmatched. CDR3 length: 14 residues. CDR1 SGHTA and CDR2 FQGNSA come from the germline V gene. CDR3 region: CASSRRTGDNGYTF. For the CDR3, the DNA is TGTGCCAGCAGCCGGCGGACAGGGGACAATGGCTACACCTTC.

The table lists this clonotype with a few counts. CDR3 sequence: CASSLAGRLRSGANVLTF. CDR3 DNA: TGTGCCAGCAGCTTGGCCGGACGTCTCCGCTCTGGGGCCAACGTCCTGACTTTC. The chain links TRBV5-8 to TRBJ2-6; D remains unclear. Trimming took off 0 bases at V and 0 bases at J, with 13 bases between the two ends. The CDR3 is 18 residues long. Germline V gene data show CDR1 as SGHTS and CDR2 as YDEGEE.

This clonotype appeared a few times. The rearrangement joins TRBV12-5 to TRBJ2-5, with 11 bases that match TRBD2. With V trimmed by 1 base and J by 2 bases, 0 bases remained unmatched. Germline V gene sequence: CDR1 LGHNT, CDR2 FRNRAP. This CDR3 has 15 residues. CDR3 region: CASGLGLAGQETQYF. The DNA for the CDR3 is TGTGCTAGTGGTTTGGGACTAGCGGGGCAAGAGACCCAGTACTTC.

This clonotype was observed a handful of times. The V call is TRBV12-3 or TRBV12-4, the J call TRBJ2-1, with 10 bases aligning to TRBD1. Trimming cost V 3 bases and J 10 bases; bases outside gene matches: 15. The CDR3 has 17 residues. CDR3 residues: CASSFVDRRTGGGEQFF. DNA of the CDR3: TGTGCCAGCAGTTTTGTCGACCGGCGGACAGGGGGAGGGGAGCAGTTCTTC.

The CDR3 bases are TGTGCCAGCAGCTTAGCGCGGGGTAGTTCAGATACGCAGTATTTT. Amino acids: CASSLARGSSDTQYF. The chain recombines TRBV7-2 with TRBJ2-3; possibly TRBD2 for D (6 bases). Germline assignment: CDR1 SGHTA and CDR2 FQGNSA. CDR3 length: 15 residues. The V end lost 0 bases, the J end lost 4 bases, and 11 bases lay between the germline ends.

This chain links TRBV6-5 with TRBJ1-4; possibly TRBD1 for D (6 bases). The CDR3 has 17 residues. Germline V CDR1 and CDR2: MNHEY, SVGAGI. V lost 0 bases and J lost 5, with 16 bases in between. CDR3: CASSYSPFPGANEKLFF. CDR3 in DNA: TGTGCCAGCAGTTACTCTCCTTTCCCAGGGGCCAATGAAAAACTGTTTTTT.

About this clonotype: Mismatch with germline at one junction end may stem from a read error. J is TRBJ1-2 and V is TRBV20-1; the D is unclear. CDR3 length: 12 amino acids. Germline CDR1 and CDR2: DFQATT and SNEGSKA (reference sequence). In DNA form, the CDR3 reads TGCAGTGCTAGAGATAGAGAGTATGGCCACACCTTC. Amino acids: CSARDREYGHTF.

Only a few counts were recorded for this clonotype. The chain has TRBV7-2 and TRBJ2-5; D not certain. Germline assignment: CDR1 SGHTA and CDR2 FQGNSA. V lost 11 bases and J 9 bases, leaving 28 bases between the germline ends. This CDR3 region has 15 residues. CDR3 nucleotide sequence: TGTGCCGGCACCCCGACTGGGCGAGAGAATGCGGCCCAGTACTTC. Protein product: CAGTPTGRENAAQYF.

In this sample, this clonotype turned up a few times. Here the CDR3 reads CASSQGQGSGNTEAFF. The CDR3 DNA reads TGCGCCAGCAGCCAAGGGCAGGGATCAGGAAACACTGAAGCTTTCTTT. This chain uses TRBV4-1 with TRBJ1-1; perhaps TRBD1 as D (5 bases). V was cut by 1 base and J by 2 bases, with 14 bases left in between. The CDR3 covers 16 residues. CDR1 is MGHRA and CDR2 is YSYEKL in the germline V gene.

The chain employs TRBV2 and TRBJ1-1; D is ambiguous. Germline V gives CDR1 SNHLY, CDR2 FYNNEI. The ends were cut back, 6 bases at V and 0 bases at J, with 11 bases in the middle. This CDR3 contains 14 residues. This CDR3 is CASRERPMNTEAFF. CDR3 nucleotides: TGTGCCAGCAGAGAGCGGCCGATGAACACTGAAGCTTTCTTT.

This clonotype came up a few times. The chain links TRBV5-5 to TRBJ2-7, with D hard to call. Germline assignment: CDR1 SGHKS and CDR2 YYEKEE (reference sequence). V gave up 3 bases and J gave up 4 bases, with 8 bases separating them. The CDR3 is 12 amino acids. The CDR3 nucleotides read TGTGCCAGCAGCTCGTTGGTTTACGAGCAGTACTTC. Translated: CASSSLVYEQYF.

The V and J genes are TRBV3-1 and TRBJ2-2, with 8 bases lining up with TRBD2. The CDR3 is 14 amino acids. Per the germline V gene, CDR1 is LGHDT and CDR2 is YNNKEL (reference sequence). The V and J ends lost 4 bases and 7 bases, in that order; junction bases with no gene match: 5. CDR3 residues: CASSPGTRDGELFF. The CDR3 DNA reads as TGTGCCAGCAGCCCCGGGACTAGAGACGGGGAGCTGTTTTTT.

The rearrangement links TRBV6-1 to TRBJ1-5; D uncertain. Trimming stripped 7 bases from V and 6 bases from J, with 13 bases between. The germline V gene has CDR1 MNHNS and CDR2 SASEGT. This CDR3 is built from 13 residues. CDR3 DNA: TGTGCCAGCACCGGGATGGAGATTCAGCCCCAGCATTTT. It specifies CASTGMEIQPQHF.

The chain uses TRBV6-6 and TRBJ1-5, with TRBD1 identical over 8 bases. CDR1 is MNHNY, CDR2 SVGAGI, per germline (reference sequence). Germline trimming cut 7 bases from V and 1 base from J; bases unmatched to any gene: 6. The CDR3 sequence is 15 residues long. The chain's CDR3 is CASIGQGTSNQPQHF. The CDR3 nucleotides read TGTGCCAGCATCGGACAGGGTACGAGCAATCAGCCCCAGCATTTT.

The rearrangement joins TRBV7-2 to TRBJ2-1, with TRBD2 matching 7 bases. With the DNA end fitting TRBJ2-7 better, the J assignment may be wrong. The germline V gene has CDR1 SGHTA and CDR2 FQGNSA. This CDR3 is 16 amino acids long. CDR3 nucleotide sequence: TGTGCCAGCAGCTTAGATGGGGGGAGGGCTCTCTACGAGCAGTACTTC. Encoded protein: CASSLDGGRALYEQYF.

The CDR3 coding sequence is TGTGCCAGCAGCCATTACTTTTACAATGAGCAGTTCTTC. Its translation is CASSHYFYNEQFF. V is TRBV3-1 and J is TRBJ2-1; D is ambiguous. Trimming stripped 3 bases from V and 4 bases from J, with 7 bases between. The CDR3 spans 13 residues. Germline V lookup: CDR1 LGHDT, CDR2 YNNKEL (reference sequence).

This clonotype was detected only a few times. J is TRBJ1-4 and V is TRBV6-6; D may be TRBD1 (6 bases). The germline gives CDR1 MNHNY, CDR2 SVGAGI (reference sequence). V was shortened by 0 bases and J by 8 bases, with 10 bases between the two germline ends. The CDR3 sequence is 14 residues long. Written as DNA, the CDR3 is TGTGCCAGCAGTTACTCCGGGGGGGGCGAAAAACTGTTTTTT. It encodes CASSYSGGGEKLFF.

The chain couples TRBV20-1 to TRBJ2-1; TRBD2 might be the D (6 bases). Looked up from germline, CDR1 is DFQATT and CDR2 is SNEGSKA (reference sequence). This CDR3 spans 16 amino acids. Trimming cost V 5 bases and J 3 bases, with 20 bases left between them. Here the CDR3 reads CSARKRLESIYNEQFF. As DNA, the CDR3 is TGCAGTGCTCGGAAGAGACTAGAGTCCATCTACAATGAGCAGTTCTTC.

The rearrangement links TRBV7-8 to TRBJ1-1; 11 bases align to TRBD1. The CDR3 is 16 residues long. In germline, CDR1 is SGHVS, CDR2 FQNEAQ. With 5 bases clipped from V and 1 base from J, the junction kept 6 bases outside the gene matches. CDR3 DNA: TGTGCCAGCAGCATAGGGGGACAGGGGGGGAACACTGAAGCTTTCTTT. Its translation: CASSIGGQGGNTEAFF.

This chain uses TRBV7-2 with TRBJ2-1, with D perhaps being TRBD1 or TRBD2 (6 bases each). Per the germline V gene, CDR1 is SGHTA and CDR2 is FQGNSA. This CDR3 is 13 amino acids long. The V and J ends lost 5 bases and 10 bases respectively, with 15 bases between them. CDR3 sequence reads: CASSPGGGTEQFF. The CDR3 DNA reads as TGTGCCAGCAGCCCCGGAGGAGGGACAGAGCAGTTCTTC. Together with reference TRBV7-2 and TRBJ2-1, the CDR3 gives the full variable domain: GAGVSQSPSNKVTEKGKDVELRCDPISGHTALYWYRQSLGQGLEFLIYFQGNSAPDKSGLPSDRFSAERTGGSVSTLTIQRTQQEDSAVYLCASSPGGGTEQFFGPGTRLTVL.

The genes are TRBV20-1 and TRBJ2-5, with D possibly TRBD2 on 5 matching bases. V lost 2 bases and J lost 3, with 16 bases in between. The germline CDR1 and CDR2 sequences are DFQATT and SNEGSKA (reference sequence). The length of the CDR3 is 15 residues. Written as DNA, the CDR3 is TGCAGTGCTAGACCCGGGGAAAGGCTGGAAGAGACCCAGTACTTC. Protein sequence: CSARPGERLEETQYF.

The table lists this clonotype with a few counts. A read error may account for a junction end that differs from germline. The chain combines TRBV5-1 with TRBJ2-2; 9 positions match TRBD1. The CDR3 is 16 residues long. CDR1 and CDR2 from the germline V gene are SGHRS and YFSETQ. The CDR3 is CASSAAGQGVTRELFF. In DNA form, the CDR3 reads TGCGCCAGCAGCGCGGCGGGACAGGGTGTCACCCGGGAGCTGTTTTTT.